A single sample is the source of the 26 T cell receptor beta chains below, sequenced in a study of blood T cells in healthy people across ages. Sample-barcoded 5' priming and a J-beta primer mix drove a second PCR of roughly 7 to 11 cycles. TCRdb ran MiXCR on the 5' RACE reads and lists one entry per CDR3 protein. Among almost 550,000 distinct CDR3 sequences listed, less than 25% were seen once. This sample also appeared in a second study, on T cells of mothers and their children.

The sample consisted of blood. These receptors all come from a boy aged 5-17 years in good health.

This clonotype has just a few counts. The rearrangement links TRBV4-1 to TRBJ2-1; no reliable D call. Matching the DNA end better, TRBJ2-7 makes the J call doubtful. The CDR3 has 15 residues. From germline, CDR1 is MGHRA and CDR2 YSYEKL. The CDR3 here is CASSQRIDLTYEQYF. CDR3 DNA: TGCGCCAGCAGCCAACGTATAGATTTGACCTACGAGCAGTACTTC.

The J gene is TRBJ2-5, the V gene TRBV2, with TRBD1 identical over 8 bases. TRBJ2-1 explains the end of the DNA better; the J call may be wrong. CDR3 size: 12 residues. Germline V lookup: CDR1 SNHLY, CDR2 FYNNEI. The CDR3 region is CASTGQANEQFF. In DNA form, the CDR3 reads TGTGCCAGCACGGGACAGGCGAATGAGCAGTTCTTC.

The CDR3 sequence: CASSEDPFADIQYF. In DNA form, the CDR3 reads TGTGCCAGCAGCGAGGACCCGTTTGCTGACATTCAGTACTTC. V gene TRBV5-4 combines with J gene TRBJ2-4, with no clear D. The length of the CDR3 is 14 residues. With 4 bases removed from V and 8 bases from J, the gap between germline ends came to 16 bases. CDR1 and CDR2 (germline): SGHNT, YYREEE (reference sequence).

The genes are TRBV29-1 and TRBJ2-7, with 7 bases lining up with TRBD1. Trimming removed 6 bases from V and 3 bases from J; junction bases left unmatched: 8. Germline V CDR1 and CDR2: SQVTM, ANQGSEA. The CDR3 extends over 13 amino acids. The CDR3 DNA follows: TGCAGCGTCGCCGGGACAGTCCTCTACGAGCAGTACTTC. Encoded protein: CSVAGTVLYEQYF.

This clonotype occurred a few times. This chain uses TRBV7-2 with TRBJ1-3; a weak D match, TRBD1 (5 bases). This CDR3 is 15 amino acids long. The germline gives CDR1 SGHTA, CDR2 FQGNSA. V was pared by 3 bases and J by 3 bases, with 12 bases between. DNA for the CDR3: TGTGCCAGCAGCTTCCAGGGTCCCCTTGGAAACACCATATATTTT. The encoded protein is CASSFQGPLGNTIYF.

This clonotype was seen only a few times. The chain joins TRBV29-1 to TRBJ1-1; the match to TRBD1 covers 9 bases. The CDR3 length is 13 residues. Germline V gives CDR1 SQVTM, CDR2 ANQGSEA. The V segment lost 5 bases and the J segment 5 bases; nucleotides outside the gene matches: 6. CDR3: CSVTGTGRTEAFF. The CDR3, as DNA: TGCAGCGTTACCGGGACAGGGCGGACTGAAGCTTTCTTT.

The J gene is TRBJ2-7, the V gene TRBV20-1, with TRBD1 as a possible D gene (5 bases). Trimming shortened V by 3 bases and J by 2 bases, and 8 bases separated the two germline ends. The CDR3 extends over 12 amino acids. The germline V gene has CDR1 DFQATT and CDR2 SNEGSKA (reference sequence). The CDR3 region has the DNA TGCAGTGCTAGCGACAGCGCCTACGAGCAGTACTTC. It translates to CSASDSAYEQYF.

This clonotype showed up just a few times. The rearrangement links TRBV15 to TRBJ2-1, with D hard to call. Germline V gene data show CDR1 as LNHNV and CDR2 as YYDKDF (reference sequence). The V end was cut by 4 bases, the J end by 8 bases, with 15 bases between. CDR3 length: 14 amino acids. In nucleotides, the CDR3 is TGTGCCACCAGCAACAACCCCGTAAGTGATGAGCAGTTCTTC. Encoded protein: CATSNNPVSDEQFF.

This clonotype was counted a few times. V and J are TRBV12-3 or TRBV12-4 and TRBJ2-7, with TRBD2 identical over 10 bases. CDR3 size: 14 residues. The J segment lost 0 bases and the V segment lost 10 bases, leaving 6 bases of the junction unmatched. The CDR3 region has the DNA TGTGCCATCCAGAGCGGGAGGGCCTCCTACGAGCAGTACTTC. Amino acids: CAIQSGRASYEQYF.

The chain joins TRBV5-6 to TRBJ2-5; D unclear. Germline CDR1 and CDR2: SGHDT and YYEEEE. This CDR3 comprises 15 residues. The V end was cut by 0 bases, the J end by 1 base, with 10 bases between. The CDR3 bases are TGTGCCAGCAGCTTGGGTTTAAGGCTCCAAGAGACCCAGTACTTC. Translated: CASSLGLRLQETQYF.

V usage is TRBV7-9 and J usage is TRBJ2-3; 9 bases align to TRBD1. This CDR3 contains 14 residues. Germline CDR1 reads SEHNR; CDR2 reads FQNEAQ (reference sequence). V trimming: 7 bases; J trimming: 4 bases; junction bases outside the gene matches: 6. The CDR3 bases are TGTGCCAGCAATCCGGGACAGGGATCAGATACGCAGTATTTT. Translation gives CASNPGQGSDTQYF.

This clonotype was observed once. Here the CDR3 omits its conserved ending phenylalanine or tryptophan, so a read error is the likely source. The CDR3 loop is CSARDNRDEQYL. The CDR3 nucleotides read TGCAGTGCGCGTGACAACAGGGACGAGCAGTACCTC. The V and J genes are TRBV20-1 and TRBJ2-5; D perhaps matches TRBD1 (6 bases). The J call may not be correct, given that the DNA end is closer to TRBJ2-7. This CDR3 contains 12 residues. The germline CDR1 and CDR2 sequences are DFQATT and SNEGSKA (reference sequence).

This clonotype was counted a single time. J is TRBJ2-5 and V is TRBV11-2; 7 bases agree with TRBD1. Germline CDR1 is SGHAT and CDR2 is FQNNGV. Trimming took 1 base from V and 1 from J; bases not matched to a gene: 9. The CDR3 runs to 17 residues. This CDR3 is CASSLGVSAGGQETQYF. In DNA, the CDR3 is TGTGCCAGCAGCTTAGGGGTTTCGGCAGGGGGCCAAGAGACCCAGTACTTC.

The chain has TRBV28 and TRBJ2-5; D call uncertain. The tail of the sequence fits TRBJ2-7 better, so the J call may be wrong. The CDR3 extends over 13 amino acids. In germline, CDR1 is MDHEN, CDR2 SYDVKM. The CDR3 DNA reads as TGTGCCAGCAGTTCCCGGATCCACTACGAGCAGTACTTC. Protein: CASSSRIHYEQYF.

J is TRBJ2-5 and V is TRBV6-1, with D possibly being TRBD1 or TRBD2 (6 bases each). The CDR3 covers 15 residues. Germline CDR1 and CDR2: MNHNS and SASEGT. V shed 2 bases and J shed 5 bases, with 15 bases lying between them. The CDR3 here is CASSERGAIWETQYF. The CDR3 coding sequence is TGTGCCAGCAGTGAAAGGGGGGCGATTTGGGAGACCCAGTACTTC.

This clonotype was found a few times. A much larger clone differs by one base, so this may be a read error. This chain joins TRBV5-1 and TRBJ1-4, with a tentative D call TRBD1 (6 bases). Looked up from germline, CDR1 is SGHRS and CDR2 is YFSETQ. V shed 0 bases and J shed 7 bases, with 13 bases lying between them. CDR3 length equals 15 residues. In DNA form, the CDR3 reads TGCGCCAGCAGCTTGGTCGGGTCAGGGGTTGAAAAACTGTTTTTT. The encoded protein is CASSLVGSGVEKLFF.

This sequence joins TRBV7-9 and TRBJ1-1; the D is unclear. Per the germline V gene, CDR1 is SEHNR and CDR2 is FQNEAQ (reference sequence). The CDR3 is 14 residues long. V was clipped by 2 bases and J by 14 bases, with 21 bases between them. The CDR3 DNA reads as TGTGCCAGCAGCTTACCAACTCAGGCGGACTGGTACTTCTTT. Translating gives CASSLPTQADWYFF.

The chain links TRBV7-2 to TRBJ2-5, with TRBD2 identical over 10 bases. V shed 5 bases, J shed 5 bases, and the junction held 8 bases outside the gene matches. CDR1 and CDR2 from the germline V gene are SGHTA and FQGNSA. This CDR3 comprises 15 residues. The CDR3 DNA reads TGTGCCAGCAGCATGAGCGGGAGGGCCGGGGAGACCCAGTACTTC. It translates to CASSMSGRAGETQYF. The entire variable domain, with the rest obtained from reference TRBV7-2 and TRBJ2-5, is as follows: GAGVSQSPSNKVTEKGKDVELRCDPISGHTALYWYRQSLGQGLEFLIYFQGNSAPDKSGLPSDRFSAERTGGSVSTLTIQRTQQEDSAVYLCASSMSGRAGETQYFGPGTRLLVL.

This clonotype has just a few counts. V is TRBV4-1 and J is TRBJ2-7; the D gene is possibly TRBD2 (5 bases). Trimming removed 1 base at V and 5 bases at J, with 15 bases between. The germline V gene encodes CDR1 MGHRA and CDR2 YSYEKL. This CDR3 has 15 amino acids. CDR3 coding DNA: TGCGCCAGCAGCCAAGTAGCACGGCTCGGGAACGAGCAGTACTTC. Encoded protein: CASSQVARLGNEQYF.

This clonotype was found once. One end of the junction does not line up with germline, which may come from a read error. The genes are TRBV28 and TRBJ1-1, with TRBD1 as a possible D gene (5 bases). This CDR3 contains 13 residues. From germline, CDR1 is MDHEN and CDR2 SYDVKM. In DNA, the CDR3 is TGTGCCAGCAGTTTAGGGGGTAACACTGCAGCTTTCTTT. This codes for CASSLGGNTAAFF.

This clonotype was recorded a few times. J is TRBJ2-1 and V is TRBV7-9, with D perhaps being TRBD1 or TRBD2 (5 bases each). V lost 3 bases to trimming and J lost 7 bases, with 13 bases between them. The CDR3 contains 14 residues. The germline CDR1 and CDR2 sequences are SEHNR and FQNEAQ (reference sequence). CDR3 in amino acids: CASSFGAGQNEQFF. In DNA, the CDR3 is TGTGCCAGCAGCTTCGGGGCGGGTCAAAATGAGCAGTTCTTC.

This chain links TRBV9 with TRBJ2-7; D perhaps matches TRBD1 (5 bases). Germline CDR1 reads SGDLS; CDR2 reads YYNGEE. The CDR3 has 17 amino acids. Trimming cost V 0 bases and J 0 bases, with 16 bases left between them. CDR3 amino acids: CASSVDGHSTSSYEQYF. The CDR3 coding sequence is TGTGCCAGCAGCGTAGATGGACACTCGACGAGCTCCTACGAGCAGTACTTC.

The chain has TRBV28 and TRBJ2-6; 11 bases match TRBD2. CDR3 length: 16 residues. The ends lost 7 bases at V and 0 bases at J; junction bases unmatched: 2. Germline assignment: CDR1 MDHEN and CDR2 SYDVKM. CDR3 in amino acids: CASTTSGVSGANVLTF. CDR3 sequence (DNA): TGTGCCAGCACGACTAGCGGGGTCTCTGGGGCCAACGTCCTGACTTTC.

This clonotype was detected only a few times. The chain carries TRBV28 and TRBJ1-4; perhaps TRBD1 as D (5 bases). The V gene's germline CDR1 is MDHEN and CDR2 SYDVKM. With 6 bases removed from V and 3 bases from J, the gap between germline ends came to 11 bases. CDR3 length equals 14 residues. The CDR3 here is CASRGRGANEKLFF. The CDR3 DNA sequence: TGTGCCAGCAGGGGACGGGGGGCTAATGAAAAACTGTTTTTT.

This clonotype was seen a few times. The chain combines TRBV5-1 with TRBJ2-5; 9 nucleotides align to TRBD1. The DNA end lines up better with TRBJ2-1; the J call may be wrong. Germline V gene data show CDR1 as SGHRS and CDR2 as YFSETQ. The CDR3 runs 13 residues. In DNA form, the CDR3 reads TGCGCCAGCAGCAAACAGGGGGCAAATGAGCAGTTCTTC. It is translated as CASSKQGANEQFF.

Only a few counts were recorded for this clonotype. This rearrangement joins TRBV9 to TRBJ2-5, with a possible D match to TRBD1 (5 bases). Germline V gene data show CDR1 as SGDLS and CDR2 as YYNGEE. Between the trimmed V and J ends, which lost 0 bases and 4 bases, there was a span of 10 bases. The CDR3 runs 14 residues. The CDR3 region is CASSVAQGPETQYF. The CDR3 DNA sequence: TGTGCCAGCAGCGTAGCGCAGGGCCCAGAGACCCAGTACTTC.